This T cell receptor beta chain was sequenced for a study of cytomegalovirus exposure and HLA in healthy donors. Notes on the study in general: Rarity marked most TCR sequences, yet some public TCRs occurred in many donors.

As regards this clone: Its matching antigen is unknown.

This table comes from immunoSEQ multiplex PCR, and its TCRdb copy is limited to in-frame clones, with some not included. The repertoire has 150,000 or so clones, 75% to 90% of them found once; the top ten carry around 20%. Germline V gene data show CDR1 as SGHRS and CDR2 as YFSETQ. The length of the CDR3 is 16 residues. With 0 bases clipped from V and 5 bases from J, the junction kept 4 bases outside the gene matches. This receptor was taken from a man between 18 and 35 years old in good health and CMV-seropositive. The specimen was PBMCs. The chain joins TRBV5-1 to TRBJ2-2, with 10 bases that match TRBD1. The CDR3 coding sequence is TGCGCCAGCAGCTTGGGACAGGGGGCGCGGACCGGGGAGCTGTTTTTT. This translates into CASSLGQGARTGELFF.